This T cell receptor (beta chain) was recorded in a study of OX40 agonist ivuxolimab in advanced cancers. General notes on the study: Ivuxolimab, which targeted the costimulatory receptor OX40 (CD134), was an agonistic, fully human IgG2 monoclonal antibody. The monotherapy dose-escalation portion (N ≈ 52 patients) of the phase I ivuxolimab trial is reported in the paper. Partial responses occurred in three dose-escalation patients, of whom one had hepatocellular carcinoma and two had cutaneous melanoma. Of the roughly 54 dose-escalation patients, hepatocellular carcinoma was present in about 20, melanoma in some 15, renal cell carcinoma in 9 and head and neck cancer in 9. Peripheral TCRbeta sequencing aimed to test whether ivuxolimab altered TCR sequence diversity and caused clonal T-cell expansion. Intravenous ivuxolimab was administered to patients every 2 weeks at six dose levels: 0.01, 0.1, 0.3, 1.5, 3 and 10 mg/kg. Patients were allowed to have had prior anti-PD-1, anti-PD-L1 or anti-CTLA-4 therapy, and roughly two fifths of the dose-escalation patients had been treated with checkpoint inhibitors. In the dose-escalation cohort, 70% to 90% of patients were male, and the mean age was roughly 56 years with a range of roughly 23 to 79. Results and caveats for the whole study, not just this receptor: At doses of 0.1 to 3.0 mg/kg, clonal expansion of both CD4+ and CD8+ T cells in blood was seen between baseline and week 6. Low levels of normalized T-cell clonal expansion were also shown by some nonresponding patients. On average, CD8+ T cells showed more expanded clones than CD4+ T cells after ivuxolimab. The antigen specificity of the clonally expanded peripheral T cells was not determined. In the 0.1-3.0 mg/kg groups, partial responders were among the patients with the lowest normalized peripheral clonal expansion, particularly in CD8+ T cells.

Genomic DNA was isolated from the sorted cells so that the TCRbeta CDR3 region could be sequenced. TCRbeta CDR3 regions were sequenced using the immunoSEQ Assay. The source is immuneACCESS, and TCRdb retained only in-frame sequences with V and J called. Part of the clones is not carried over; for the studies checked, unresolved V genes explain less than half of this, and the remainder is unexplained. Present in this sample are about 54,000 clones, 91% of which were seen just once. Approximately 7.9% of the sample is taken by the ten largest. Including the terminal cysteine and phenylalanine, the CDR3 comprises 14 residues. The DNA shown is the 42-base CDR3, in frame from base 1. From a lookup of the germline V gene (reference sequence), CDR1 and CDR2 are MNHEY and SMNVEV. V loses 5 bases of germline sequence and J loses 2 bases, and the interval between the two ends is 13 bases. Points on this clone: Its antigen remains undetermined. Per-base quality was not reported, and no clone a single base away is much larger than it.

The trial excluded patients who had a history of autoimmune disease or who were on systemic immunosuppression. Peripheral blood for TCR sequencing was collected from all dose cohorts at baseline, on cycle 4 day 1, and on cycle 7 day 1. The samples were drawn from a first-in-human, open-label, multicenter phase I dose-escalation trial of ivuxolimab. Adults with locally advanced or metastatic melanoma, renal cell, hepatocellular, or head and neck squamous cell carcinoma were enrolled in the trial. CD4+ and CD8+ T cells were sorted separately from peripheral blood before TCR sequencing. The receptor's source is an adult with an advanced solid tumor such as melanoma, head and neck, liver or kidney cancer. The chain uses TRBV27 and TRBJ2-7; no D gene is confidently identified. The specimen was CD4+ or CD8+ T cells sorted from blood, collected in a trial of the OX40 agonist ivuxolimab. The CDR3 protein: CASSPSRIPYEQYF. The nucleotide sequence reads TGTGCCAGCAGTCCCTCGCGGATTCCCTACGAGCAGTACTTC.